This TCR beta chain was recovered during a study of blood T cell repertoires in COVID-19. Study as a whole: Collection of acute and convalescent COVID-19 samples took place in the United States, Italy and Spain. In each case, the material was cDNA or gDNA derived from T cells, B-cell-depleted T cells, or PBMCs.

Authors' processing steps: Reference gene primers were amplified, and this amplification served to estimate nucleated cell counts. Sequencing was performed with immunoSEQ multiplex PCR; in TCRdb, only in-frame clones are kept and a portion is missing. Clone size and V and J calls were adopted from that table, with D and trimming inferred from the DNA. Seen here are about 130,000 clones, 70% to 80% observed once, and the top ten hold about 39%. Germline values: CDR1 MDHEN, CDR2 SYDVKM. The CDR3 sequence is 12 residues long. Trimming shortened V by 9 bases and J by 3 bases, and 10 bases separated the two germline ends. A few counts support this clone.

Input material: peripheral blood. This TCR came from a man aged 35 to 55 with active or convalescent COVID-19. The gene calls are TRBV28 and TRBJ2-3, with D possibly matching TRBD2 (6 bases). The CDR3 sequence is CASSRGTDTQYF. The CDR3 DNA follows: TGTGCCAGTTCACGGGGGACAGATACGCAGTATTTT.